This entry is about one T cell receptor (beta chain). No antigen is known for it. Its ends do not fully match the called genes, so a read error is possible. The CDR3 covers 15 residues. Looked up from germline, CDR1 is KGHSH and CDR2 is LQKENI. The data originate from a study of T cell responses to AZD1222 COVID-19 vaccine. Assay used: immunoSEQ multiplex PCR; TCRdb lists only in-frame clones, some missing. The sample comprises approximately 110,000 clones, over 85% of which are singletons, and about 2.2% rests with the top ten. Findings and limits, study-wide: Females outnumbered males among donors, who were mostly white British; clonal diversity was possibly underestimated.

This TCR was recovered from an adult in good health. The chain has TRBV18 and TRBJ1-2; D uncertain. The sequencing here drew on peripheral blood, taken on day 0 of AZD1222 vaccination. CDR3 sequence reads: CASSPAGLPEGGYTF. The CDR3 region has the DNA TGTGCCAGTTCACCTGCCGGACTCCCGGAGGGCGGCTACACCTTC.